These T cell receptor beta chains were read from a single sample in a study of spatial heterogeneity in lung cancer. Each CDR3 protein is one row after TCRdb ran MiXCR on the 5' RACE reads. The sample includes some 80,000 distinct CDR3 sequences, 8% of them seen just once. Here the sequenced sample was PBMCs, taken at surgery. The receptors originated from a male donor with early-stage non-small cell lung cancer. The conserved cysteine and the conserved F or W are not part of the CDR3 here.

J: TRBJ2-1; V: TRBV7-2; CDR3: ANSFPSNEQF
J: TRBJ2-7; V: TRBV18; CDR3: ASSPIQTIRAYEQY
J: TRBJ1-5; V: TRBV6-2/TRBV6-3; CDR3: ASKTRVNQPQH
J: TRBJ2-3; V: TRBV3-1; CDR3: ASQGTDRISWTQY
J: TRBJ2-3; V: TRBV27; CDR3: ASSFGAAGTDTQY
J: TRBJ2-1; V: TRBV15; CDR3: ATSRDRGLAGYNEQF
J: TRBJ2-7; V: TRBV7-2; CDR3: ASSLYLGGDEQY
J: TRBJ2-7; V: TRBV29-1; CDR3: SVDGQGVDEQY
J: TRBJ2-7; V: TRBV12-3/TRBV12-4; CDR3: ASSPRLGEQY
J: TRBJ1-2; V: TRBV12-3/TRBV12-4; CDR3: ASSLVGRGGYT
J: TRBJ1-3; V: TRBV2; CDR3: AQRDSGNTIY
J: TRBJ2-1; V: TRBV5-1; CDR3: ASSLTSGSIEQF
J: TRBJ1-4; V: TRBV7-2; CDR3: ASSSSRSNEKLF
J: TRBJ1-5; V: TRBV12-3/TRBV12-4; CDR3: ASSSPGANNQPQH
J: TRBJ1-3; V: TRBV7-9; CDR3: ASTRTVTGNTIY
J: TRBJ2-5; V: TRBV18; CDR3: ASSPRLGAEETQY
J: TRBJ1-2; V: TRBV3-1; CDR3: ASSPRGGYGYT
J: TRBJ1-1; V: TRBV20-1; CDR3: SAQGMVEAF
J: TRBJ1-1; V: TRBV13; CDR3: ASSLVSEAF
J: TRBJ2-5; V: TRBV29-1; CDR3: SVETGTKETQY
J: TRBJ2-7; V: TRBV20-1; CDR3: SARSSGRAYEQY
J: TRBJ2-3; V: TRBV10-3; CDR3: AICDGQGIVPDTQY
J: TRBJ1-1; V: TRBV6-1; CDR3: ASSDIGGGTEAF
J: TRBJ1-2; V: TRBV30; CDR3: AWRGQVLGGYT
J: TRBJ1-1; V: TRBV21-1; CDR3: ASSKAGGTDRGPSEAF
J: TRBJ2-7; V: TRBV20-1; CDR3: SANRDTYEQY
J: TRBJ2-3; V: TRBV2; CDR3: ASSATRTDTQY
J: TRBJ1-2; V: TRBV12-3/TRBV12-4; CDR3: ASSLGIVLDYGYT
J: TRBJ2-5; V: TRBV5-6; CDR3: ASSPIRGEETQY
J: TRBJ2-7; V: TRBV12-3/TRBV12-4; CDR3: ASSAGGQAIYEQY
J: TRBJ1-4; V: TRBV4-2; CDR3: ASSQTTGGEDEKLF